Only one count was recorded for the clone carrying this T cell receptor (beta chain). Its antigen is currently unknown. The data are from a study of radiotherapy plus CTLA-4 blockade in lung cancer. Overall study results and limits: Increased serum interferon-beta after radiation also reportedly predicted response strongly.

Germline V gene data show CDR1 as SGHRS and CDR2 as YFSETQ. Deletions cut 0 bases from V and 6 bases from J, with 10 bases between. The CDR3 totals 14 residues. This table comes from immunoSEQ multiplex PCR, and its TCRdb copy is limited to in-frame clones, with some not included. The sample consists of fewer than 65,000 clones, approximately 82% of them appearing once. The clonotype originates from a human donor with non-small cell lung cancer whose response to radiotherapy plus ipilimumab could not be evaluated. The chain recombines TRBV5-1 with TRBJ1-5; the D gene is possibly TRBD1 (6 bases). The sequencing here drew on peripheral blood, taken from a patient treated with radiotherapy plus ipilimumab. The CDR3 region has the DNA TGCGCCAGCAGCTTGGATACAGGGAGTCAGCCCCAGCATTTT. The encoded protein is CASSLDTGSQPQHF. Together with reference TRBV5-1 and TRBJ1-5, the CDR3 gives the full variable domain: KAGVTQTPRYLIKTRGQQVTLSCSPISGHRSVSWYQQTPGQGLQFLFEYFSETQRNKGNFPGRFSGRQFSNSRSEMNVSTLELGDSALYLCASSLDTGSQPQHFGDGTRLSIL.